The present TCR beta chain was sequenced within a study of cytomegalovirus exposure and HLA in healthy donors. PCR was performed using 60 Vbeta and 13 Jbeta primers. TCRdb keeps only in-frame clones here, not all; method: immunoSEQ multiplex PCR. The sample has about 230,000 clones, about 85% seen once. Each of the donors was a healthy bone marrow donor. The CDR3 runs to 14 residues. The germline V gene encodes CDR1 SGHRS and CDR2 YFSETQ. Trimming took 6 bases from V and 5 from J, leaving 14 bases between them. The V call is TRBV5-1, the J call TRBJ1-4; TRBD1 is a possible D gene (5 bases). This TCR came from a girl aged 2-10 years in good health and CMV-seronegative. The sample consisted of PBMCs. The CDR3 region has the DNA TGCGCCAGCACCTCTTCTGGGGCGAATGAAAAACTGTTTTTT. This translates into CASTSSGANEKLFF.